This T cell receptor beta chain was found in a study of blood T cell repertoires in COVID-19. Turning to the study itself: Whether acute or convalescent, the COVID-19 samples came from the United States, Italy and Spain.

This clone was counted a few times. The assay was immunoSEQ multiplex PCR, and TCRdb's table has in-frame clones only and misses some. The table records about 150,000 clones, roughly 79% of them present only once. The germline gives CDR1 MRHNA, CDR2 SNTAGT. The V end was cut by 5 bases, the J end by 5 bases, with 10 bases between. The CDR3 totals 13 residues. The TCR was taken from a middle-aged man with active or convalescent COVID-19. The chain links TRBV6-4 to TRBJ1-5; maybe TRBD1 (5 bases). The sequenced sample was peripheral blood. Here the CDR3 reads CASSLDTYQPQHF. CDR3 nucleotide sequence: TGTGCCAGCAGTCTGGACACTTATCAGCCCCAGCATTTT.